This T cell receptor beta chain was recorded in a study of T cell repertoires in cytomegalovirus infection. Study-wide background: Epitope selection comprised recently identified HLA-C-restricted CMV epitopes and well-studied HLA-B-restricted CMV epitopes. Both a matching HLA type and CMV infection were indicated by public TCR beta signatures.

The germline V and J ends were trimmed by 5 bases and 9 bases, with 20 bases remaining between them. The CDR3 runs to 15 residues. CDR1 SEHNR and CDR2 FQNEAQ come from the germline V gene (reference sequence). This clonotype showed up just a few times. What it binds is unknown. General study points: Carriers of CMV and the relevant HLA type were discriminated by public TCR beta frequency. HLA-C-restricted CMV clonotypes gave the most frequent clonotype in two of eight donors.

One entry per CDR3 protein, called by TCRdb with MiXCR from the reads. The sample holds fewer than 650,000 distinct CDR3 sequences, about 40% seen once. The chain joins TRBV7-9 to TRBJ2-1, with D tentatively TRBD1 or TRBD2 (7 bases each). Sequencing was performed on cultured PBMCs, taken from culture after CMV antigen stimulation. The clonotype was recovered from a human donor in good health (CMV status not recorded). Some clones in this sample may be carry-over from other donors' samples. In nucleotides, the CDR3 is TGTGCCAGCAGCCCGATCAGGGGGGGGACCGGTGAGCAGTTCTTC. Translating it yields CASSPIRGGTGEQFF.